The T cell receptor beta chain under discussion was sequenced for a study of shared clonotypes between healthy human individuals. Findings of the study overall: Sequencing depth was expected to affect clonotype sharing among donors. It was only blood that was sampled, and tissue repertoires likely differ.

The assay used deep level. DNA from unsorted PBMC was sequenced on ten immunoSEQ deep assay plates. Method: immunoSEQ multiplex PCR; TCRdb's copy keeps in-frame clones and lacks some. The profile shows fewer than 600,000 clones, approximately 77% of them singletons. Germline V gene lookup returns CDR1 KGHSH and CDR2 LQKENI. With V trimmed by 2 bases and J by 6 bases, 5 bases remained unmatched. This CDR3 comprises 15 residues. Remarks on this clone: Its antigen is as yet unknown.

The gene calls are TRBV18 and TRBJ2-3, with 10 positions matching TRBD1. The source is a woman in her 40s in good health. Some clones in this sample may be carry-over from other donors' samples. The sample taken for sequencing was PBMCs. The CDR3, as DNA: TGTGCCAGCTCACCAGACAGGGGGCCCCAGGATACGCAGTATTTT. This gives the protein CASSPDRGPQDTQYF.